This note documents a single TCR beta chain sequence. What it binds is unknown. Primers: 60 Vbeta forward and 13 Jbeta reverse. The method was immunoSEQ multiplex PCR; TCRdb's version includes in-frame clones alone and lacks a portion of them. The data contain around 140,000 clones, 60% to 80% of them singletons. These data belong to a study of cytomegalovirus exposure and HLA in healthy donors. General study findings and limits: Several of the most significant clusters appeared linked to common viral pathogens, based on a later analysis. The number of N-insertions in an Asian-associated ancestry cluster was reportedly below the approximately 690-donor mean in a later analysis. A later analysis linked a missense DCLRE1C variant to TCR beta V- and J-gene trimming. Most CMV-associated TCR beta chains appeared HLA-restricted in a later analysis.

Looked up from germline, CDR1 is SEHNR and CDR2 is FQNEAQ (reference sequence). The V end lost 0 bases, the J end lost 4 bases, and 12 bases lay between the germline ends. The CDR3 is made up of 15 amino acids. This clonotype originated in a man aged 40-55 years in good health and CMV-seronegative. The rearrangement links TRBV7-9 to TRBJ2-5; D is undetermined. Sequenced sample: PBMCs. The CDR3 nucleotides read TGTGCCAGCAGCTTAGCGAGGCCCTACGGAGAGACCCAGTACTTC. This encodes CASSLARPYGETQYF.